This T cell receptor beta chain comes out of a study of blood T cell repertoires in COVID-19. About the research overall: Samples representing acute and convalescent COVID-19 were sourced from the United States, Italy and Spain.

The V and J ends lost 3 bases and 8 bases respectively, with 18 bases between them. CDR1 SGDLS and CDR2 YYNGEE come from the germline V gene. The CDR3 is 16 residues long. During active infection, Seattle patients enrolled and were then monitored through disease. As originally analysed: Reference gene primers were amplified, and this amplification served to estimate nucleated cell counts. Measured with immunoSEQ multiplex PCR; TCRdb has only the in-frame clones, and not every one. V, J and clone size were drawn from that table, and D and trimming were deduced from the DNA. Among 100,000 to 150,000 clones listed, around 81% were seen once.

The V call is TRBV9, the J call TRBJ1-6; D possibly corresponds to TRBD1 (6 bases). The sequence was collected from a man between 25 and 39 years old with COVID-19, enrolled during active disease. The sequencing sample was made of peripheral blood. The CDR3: CASSETGFLHDSPLHF. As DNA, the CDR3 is TGTGCCAGCAGCGAGACAGGATTCCTGCATGATTCACCCCTCCACTTT.